A selection of T cell receptor beta chains follows, all from one sample in a study of shared clonotypes between healthy human individuals. The repertoire was sequenced with immunoSEQ multiplex PCR; TCRdb's copy has only in-frame clones and lacks some. The top ten clones hold 0.1% to 0.15% of a sample with millions of clones, 95% of them seen once. The sequenced sample was naive CD4+ T cells sorted from blood. These TCRs come from a man aged 18 to 35 in good health. CDR3s include the opening cysteine and the closing phenylalanine or tryptophan. The order of the fields is J gene, clone size, D gene, V gene, CDR3 DNA, CDR3 protein. D genes are given only for firm matches. Some rows mark clone size as missing; the rest say once, few, many or name a class of expanded clone.

TRBJ2-7 . . TRBV10-3 TGTGCCATCAGCTCGGTGGACCGTACCTACGAGCAGTACTTC CAISSVDRTYEQYF
TRBJ1-2 once . TRBV30 TGTGCCTGGAGTGTACAAAAGACGGGAACATTC CAWSVQKTGTF
TRBJ2-7 . . TRBV29-1 TGCAGCGTAAAAGGGTACGAGCAGTACTTC CSVKGYEQYF
TRBJ1-5 . . TRBV7-2 TGTGCCAGCAATTTTTATAGCAATCAGCCCCAGCATTTT CASNFYSNQPQHF
TRBJ2-2 . TRBD2 TRBV30 TGTGCCTGGAGTAGGGCTAGCGGGAGGACCGGGGAGCTGTTTTTT CAWSRASGRTGELFF
TRBJ2-1 . . TRBV10-1 TGCGCCAGCAGCGGGGCCACCTCGCAAAAACCGGGCAATGAGCAGTTCTTC CASSGATSQKPGNEQFF
TRBJ2-5 . . TRBV6-6 TGTGCCAGCAGTTATGTGGAGACCCAGTACTTC CASSYVETQYF
TRBJ2-7 . TRBD1 TRBV6-6 TGTGCCAGCTCTCCGGGACAGACCCTCTACGAGCAGTACTTC CASSPGQTLYEQYF
TRBJ1-4 once TRBD1 TRBV6-6 TGTGCCACCTCCCCGACAGGGGAGAATGAAAAACTGTTTTTT CATSPTGENEKLFF
TRBJ2-7 . TRBD1 TRBV6-1 TGTGCCAGCAGTGAAGCACAGGGGCGGAGGACCTACGAGCAGTACTTC CASSEAQGRRTYEQYF
TRBJ2-4 . TRBD1 TRBV9 TGTGCCAGCAGCAGGACAGGGGCAAACATTCAGTACTTC CASSRTGANIQYF
TRBJ1-6 . . TRBV7-8 TGTGCCAGCAGCTTAGATCGAGATTCACCCCTCCACTTT CASSLDRDSPLHF
TRBJ1-2 . TRBD1 TRBV7-9 TGTGCCAGCAGCTCCCCCGGGACAGGGATTAACTATGGCTACACCTTC CASSSPGTGINYGYTF
TRBJ1-5 . . TRBV6-6 TGTGCCAGCAGTTCGGAGGTTAATCAGCCCCAGCATTTT CASSSEVNQPQHF
TRBJ2-1 . . TRBV6-9 TGTGCCAGCTGGCGAGGAGCGTCCTACAATGAGCAGTTCTTC CASWRGASYNEQFF
TRBJ2-3 . TRBD1 TRBV15 TGTGCCACCAGTTTAACAGGGGGCAGCGATACGCAGTATTTT CATSLTGGSDTQYF
TRBJ1-1 . TRBD1 TRBV7-9 TGTGCCAGCAGCTCCGACAGGGGGGACATGCTAGCTTTCTTT CASSSDRGDMLAFF
TRBJ1-2 . . TRBV7-9 TGTGCCAGCAGCTTAATCCTGGCAGGGGAGGATGGCTACACCTTC CASSLILAGEDGYTF
TRBJ2-7 . TRBD1 TRBV28 TGTGCCAGCAGTTCACAGGGGGTTGTCTACGAGCAGTACTTC CASSSQGVVYEQYF
TRBJ1-2 . . TRBV2 TGTGCCAGCAGTGATAGGGGGGTGCAAGGCTACACCTTC CASSDRGVQGYTF
TRBJ1-6 . . TRBV11-2 TGTGCCAGCACCGTCCACCAGGGAATACCCCTCCACTTT CASTVHQGIPLHF
TRBJ2-4 . TRBD2 TRBV5-4 TGTGCCAGCAGCCCTAGCGGTACTCTAGCCAAAAACATTCAGTACTTC CASSPSGTLAKNIQYF
TRBJ2-5 . TRBD2 TRBV5-1 TGCGCCAGCAGCTTGGATAGCGGGGAGGAGACCCAGTACTTC CASSLDSGEETQYF
TRBJ1-5 . . TRBV5-4 TGTGCCAGCAGCTTGGACAGTTCCCCCAATCAGCCCCAGCATTTT CASSLDSSPNQPQHF
TRBJ1-2 . . TRBV29-1 TGCAGCGTTGGAGGGAACTATGGCTACACCTTC CSVGGNYGYTF
TRBJ2-3 few . TRBV7-3 TGTGCCAGCAGCTTGGGCAGAATTAGCACAGATACGCAGTATTTT CASSLGRISTDTQYF
TRBJ1-1 . . TRBV27 TGTGCCAGCACCCCCCACGGTCGGGGTGACGGGAACACTGAAGCTTTCTTT CASTPHGRGDGNTEAFF
TRBJ1-3 . . TRBV11-2 TGTGCCAGCAGCCTGGTAGAGTCTGGAAACACCATATATTTT CASSLVESGNTIYF
TRBJ1-6 . . TRBV7-9 TGTGCCAGCAGCTTAGCTCTTGGGGACTCCTATAATTCACCCCTCCACTTT CASSLALGDSYNSPLHF
TRBJ2-2 . TRBD2 TRBV9 TGTGCCAGCAGCGGCACTAGCGGGGGCCTCTGGGCCGGGGAGCTGTTTTTT CASSGTSGGLWAGELFF
TRBJ2-3 . . TRBV5-1 TGCGCCAGCAGCTTCTCTACTACACAGAGCCCAGATACGCAGTATTTT CASSFSTTQSPDTQYF
TRBJ1-4 . TRBD1 TRBV5-6 TGTGCCAGCAGCACGACAGGGGGCCTTGAAAAACTGTTTTTT CASSTTGGLEKLFF
TRBJ1-4 . . TRBV4-1 TGCGCCAGCAGCGCAGGGGCGGCAGGGGATGAAAAACTGTTTTTT CASSAGAAGDEKLFF
TRBJ2-7 . . TRBV15 TGTGCCACCAGCAGCTCTGTGGCCAACGAGCAGTACTTC CATSSSVANEQYF
TRBJ2-7 . TRBD2 TRBV6-6 TGTGCCAGCAGTTACTCGAGGGCTAGCGGGTACTACGAGCAGTACTTC CASSYSRASGYYEQYF
TRBJ2-5 . . TRBV5-1 TGCGCCAGCAGCCCTCAGGACGGGGCGACCCAGTACTTC CASSPQDGATQYF
TRBJ1-4 . . TRBV21-1 TGTGCCAGCAGCAAAGCGGTCAGGGGGCTTTTT CASSKAVRGLF
TRBJ1-5 many . TRBV5-6 TGTGCCAGCAGCCTGCCGGGACGGCCCCAGCATTTT CASSLPGRPQHF
TRBJ1-2 . . TRBV28 TGTGCCGCGCGCTTGGGAGTCTATGGCTACACCTTC CAARLGVYGYTF
TRBJ1-6 once . TRBV10-3 TGTGCCATCAGTCCCTTGGGGGGAAAAAATTCACCCCTCCACTTT CAISPLGGKNSPLHF
TRBJ1-1 . . TRBV18 TGTGCCAGCTCACCAACTAACGGACAAGCGAAAACTGAAGCTTTCTTT CASSPTNGQAKTEAFF
TRBJ2-7 . . TRBV30 TGTGCCTGGAGTGAAAGTAGGGGCGAGCAGTACTTC CAWSESRGEQYF